The entry below gives a single TCR beta chain sequence along with its context. From the PCR reads, TCRdb called clonotypes with MiXCR, one entry per CDR3 protein. This repertoire shows some 10,000 distinct CDR3 sequences, about 30% found once; its top ten account for around 8.8%. The V gene's germline CDR1 is MNHNS and CDR2 SASEGT. The CDR3 loop spans 16 amino acids. Between the trimmed V and J ends, which lost 5 bases and 0 bases, there was a span of 11 bases. The sample is drawn from a study of immune characterization of retroperitoneal liposarcoma. Sequencing was carried out using tumor tissue. The chain combines TRBV6-1 with TRBJ1-6; D gene ambiguous. This receptor was identified in a female donor with retroperitoneal liposarcoma. For the CDR3, the DNA is TGTGCCAGCAGTTATGGGGAGAGCTCCTATAATTCACCCCTCCACTTT. Amino acid sequence: CASSYGESSYNSPLHF.